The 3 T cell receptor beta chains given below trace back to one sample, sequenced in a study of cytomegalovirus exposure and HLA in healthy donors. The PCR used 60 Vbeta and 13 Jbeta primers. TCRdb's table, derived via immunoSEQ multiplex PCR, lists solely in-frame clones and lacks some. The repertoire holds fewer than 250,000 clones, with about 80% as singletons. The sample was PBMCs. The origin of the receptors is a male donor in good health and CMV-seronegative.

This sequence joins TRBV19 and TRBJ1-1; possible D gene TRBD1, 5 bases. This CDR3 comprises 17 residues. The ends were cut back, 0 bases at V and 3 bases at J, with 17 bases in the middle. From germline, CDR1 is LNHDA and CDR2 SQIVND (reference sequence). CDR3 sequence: CASSIDLEGTSYTEAFF. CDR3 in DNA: TGTGCCAGTAGTATAGATCTGGAGGGGACCTCATACACTGAAGCTTTCTTT.

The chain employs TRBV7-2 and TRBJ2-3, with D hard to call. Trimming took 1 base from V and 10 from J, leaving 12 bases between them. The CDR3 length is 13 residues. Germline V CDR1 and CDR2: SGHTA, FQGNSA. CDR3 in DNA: TGTGCCAGCAGCTTAGACTCCCGTCTCGCGCAGTATTTT. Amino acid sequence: CASSLDSRLAQYF.

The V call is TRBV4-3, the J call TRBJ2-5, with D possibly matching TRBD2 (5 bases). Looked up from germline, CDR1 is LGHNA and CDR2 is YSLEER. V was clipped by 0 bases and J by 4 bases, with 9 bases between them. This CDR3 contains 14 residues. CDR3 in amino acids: CASSQDVEGETQYF. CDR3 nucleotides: TGCGCCAGCAGCCAAGATGTAGAGGGAGAGACCCAGTACTTC.